These 16 T cell receptor beta chains were all obtained from the same sample, sequenced in a study of blood T cell repertoires in COVID-19 (dated by TCRdb to 2019 to 2021). Library method: the immunoSEQ multiplex PCR assay. As stored in TCRdb, this immuneACCESS dataset retains in-frame rearrangements with V and J assigned. A fraction of the clones does not appear; measured against another copy, unresolved V genes explain less than half of the discrepancy, and the remainder lacks a known reason. The sample yields about 180,000 clones; about 91% were counted once. The biggest ten clones account for about 4% of the sample. The sample comprised peripheral blood. These TCRs come from a young woman with acute or convalescent COVID-19.

This clone was seen a handful of times. V and J are TRBV7-6 and TRBJ2-7; the match to TRBD1 covers 7 bases. The V gene end was trimmed by 8 bases and the J gene end by 2 bases; junction bases not matched to a gene: 9. The CDR3 runs 14 residues. In germline, CDR1 is SGHVS, CDR2 FNYEAQ. Here the CDR3 reads CASPLRDSPYEQYF. As DNA, the CDR3 is TGTGCCAGCCCTCTCCGGGACAGTCCCTACGAGCAGTACTTC.

The J gene is TRBJ2-3, the V gene TRBV25-1; 14 nucleotides agree with TRBD2. With 6 bases clipped from V and 3 bases from J, the junction kept 5 bases outside the gene matches. CDR1 is MGHDK, CDR2 SYGVNS, per germline. CDR3 length: 16 amino acids. As DNA, the CDR3 is TGTGCCAGCAGGCCAGGGACTAGCGGGAGAACAGATACGCAGTATTTT. It specifies CASRPGTSGRTDTQYF. The complete variable domain, with remaining parts taken from reference TRBV25-1 and TRBJ2-3, reads EADIYQTPRYLVIGTGKKITLECSQTMGHDKMYWYQQDPGMELHLIHYSYGVNSTEKGDLSSESTVSRIRTEHFPLTLESARPSHTSQYLCASRPGTSGRTDTQYFGPGTRLTVL.

The V call is TRBV6-5, the J call TRBJ1-4, with TRBD1 matching over 7 bases. V dropped 5 bases and J dropped 12; count of bases not matched to a gene: 15. The CDR3 runs to 15 residues. Germline V gives CDR1 MNHEY, CDR2 SVGAGI. The chain's CDR3 is CASSLEDRVWVELFF. The CDR3 region has the DNA TGTGCCAGCAGTCTCGAAGACAGGGTTTGGGTGGAACTGTTTTTT.

This chain uses TRBV7-9 with TRBJ2-1; D is uncertain. This CDR3 region has 12 residues. Germline V CDR1 and CDR2: SEHNR, FQNEAQ (reference sequence). V was trimmed by 5 bases and J by 9 bases, leaving 11 bases between them. CDR3 nucleotides: TGTGCCAGCAGCCTTGGTGGCAGTGAGCAGTTCTTC. This codes for CASSLGGSEQFF.

The rearrangement uses TRBV3-1 (or the pseudogene TRBV3-2) and TRBJ1-5; a possible D gene is TRBD1 (5 bases). Germline CDR1 is LGHDT and CDR2 is YNNKEL (reference sequence). Trimming pared 5 bases from V and 0 bases from J, leaving 14 bases between. The CDR3 is made up of 16 amino acids. The CDR3 DNA follows: TGTGCCAGCAGCTCAGGGCCGACCTATAGCAATCAGCCCCAGCATTTT. Translated, it gives CASSSGPTYSNQPQHF.

The chain combines TRBV10-1 with TRBJ2-1, with D unresolved. The CDR3 is 13 amino acids. The germline V gene has CDR1 WNHNN and CDR2 SYGVQD (reference sequence). Trimming removed 7 bases from V and 7 bases from J, with 14 bases in between. CDR3 loop: CASKENLKNEQFF. The DNA for the CDR3 is TGCGCCAGCAAAGAGAATCTGAAGAATGAGCAGTTCTTC.

The chain joins TRBV2 to TRBJ2-6; no clear D. The CDR3 sequence is 10 residues long. V was trimmed by 6 bases and J by 9 bases, leaving 3 bases between them. Per germline, CDR1 SNHLY and CDR2 FYNNEI. CDR3 residues: CASRLNVLTF. The CDR3 nucleotides are TGTGCCAGCAGACTCAACGTCCTGACTTTC.

This clone was recorded a few times. The chain combines TRBV5-1 with TRBJ2-7; TRBD2 aligns across 7 bases. Per germline, CDR1 SGHRS and CDR2 YFSETQ. CDR3 length: 13 amino acids. With V trimmed by 5 bases and J by 9 bases, 11 bases remained unmatched. The CDR3 coding sequence is TGCGCCAGCAGAACGGGAGGAATAACGAGGCAGTACTTC. Residues: CASRTGGITRQYF.

The genes are TRBV5-5 and TRBJ2-1; maybe TRBD1 (6 bases). V lost 2 bases and J 0 bases, leaving 6 bases between the germline ends. The germline gives CDR1 SGHKS, CDR2 YYEKEE (reference sequence). This CDR3 has 14 residues. The CDR3 region has the DNA TGTGCCAGCAGCTTACAGGGCTCCTACAATGAGCAGTTCTTC. Its protein product is CASSLQGSYNEQFF.

The gene calls are TRBV30 and TRBJ1-1; no clear D gene. This CDR3 has 13 amino acids. V was trimmed by 5 bases and J by 3 bases, leaving 13 bases between them. The V gene's germline CDR1 is GTSNPN and CDR2 SVGIG (reference sequence). This CDR3 reads CAWGRGSYTEAFF. DNA of the CDR3: TGTGCCTGGGGCCGAGGCAGCTACACTGAAGCTTTCTTT.

The CDR3 DNA reads TGTGCCACCAGTGATTCGGGACAGCAGGAACCGGGCGGGGAGCTGTTTTTT. Its protein is CATSDSGQQEPGGELFF. The chain has TRBV24-1 and TRBJ2-2; TRBD1 matches 7 bases. Unmatched junction bases numbered 12, after V lost 2 bases and J lost 7 bases. This CDR3 is 17 amino acids long. The germline CDR1 and CDR2 sequences are KGHDR and SFDVKD.

The V call is TRBV12-3 or TRBV12-4, the J call TRBJ2-7; D remains unclear. This CDR3 spans 12 amino acids. V lost 5 bases and J 3 bases, leaving 8 bases between the germline ends. Here the CDR3 DNA reads TGTGCCAGCAGTATTTCCCACTACGAGCAGTACTTC. Translating it yields CASSISHYEQYF.

The chain couples TRBV29-1 to TRBJ1-2, with a possible D match to TRBD1 (5 bases). Germline CDR1 SQVTM, CDR2 ANQGSEA. The CDR3 consists of 11 residues. The germline V and J ends were trimmed by 8 bases and 8 bases, with 15 bases remaining between them. This chain's CDR3 is CSIRGFWGYTF. The CDR3 DNA reads TGCAGCATAAGGGGTTTTTGGGGCTACACCTTC. The complete variable domain, with remaining parts taken from reference TRBV29-1 and TRBJ1-2, reads SAVISQKPSRDICQRGTSLTIQCQVDSQVTMMFWYRQQPGQSLTLIATANQGSEATYESGFVIDKFPISRPNLTFSTLTVSNMSPEDSSIYLCSIRGFWGYTFGSGTRLTVV.

The V and J genes are TRBV9 and TRBJ1-2; D may be TRBD1 (6 bases). The CDR3 is 13 amino acids. Trimming took 3 bases from V and 8 from J, leaving 14 bases between them. Germline CDR1 reads SGDLS; CDR2 reads YYNGEE. The CDR3 sequence: CASSDPGTLGYTF. DNA for the CDR3: TGTGCCAGCAGCGACCCCGGGACACTCGGCTACACCTTC.

The rearrangement uses TRBV27 and TRBJ2-3; TRBD2 might be the D (5 bases). The V gene's germline CDR1 is MNHEY and CDR2 SMNVEV (reference sequence). This CDR3 contains 10 residues. Trimming took off 2 bases at V and 11 bases at J, with 5 bases between the two ends. CDR3 coding DNA: TGTGCCAGCAGTTTACGGGGGCAGTATTTT. It specifies CASSLRGQYF.

The J gene is TRBJ1-3, the V gene TRBV6-5; D is unresolved. The V end was cut by 6 bases, the J end by 4 bases, with 10 bases between. CDR1 is MNHEY and CDR2 is SVGAGI in the germline V gene. The CDR3 has 13 amino acids. This CDR3 reads CASRRPGGNTIYF. The CDR3 DNA reads as TGTGCCAGCAGGAGGCCTGGGGGAAACACCATATATTTT.